This record looks at one TCR beta chain sequence and its context. Through a sample-barcoded 5' primer and a J-beta primer mix, a second PCR was run for about 6 to 11 cycles. MiXCR, run by TCRdb on the 5' RACE reads, gives a single entry per CDR3 protein. This table holds 650,000 to 1,000,000 distinct CDR3 sequences, 35% to 50% found once. This sample is part of a study of blood T cells in healthy people across ages. The germline CDR1 and CDR2 sequences are LGHDT and YNNKEL (reference sequence). J lost 5 bases, V lost 4 bases, and 5 bases had no gene match. The CDR3 has 14 residues. The clonotype comes from a man older than 75 in good health. Sequences were obtained from blood. The chain employs TRBV3-1 and TRBJ2-5, with TRBD1 matching 9 bases. The CDR3 coding sequence is TGTGCCAGCAGCCGGGACAGGGAGAGGGAGACCCAGTACTTC. Its protein product is CASSRDRERETQYF.